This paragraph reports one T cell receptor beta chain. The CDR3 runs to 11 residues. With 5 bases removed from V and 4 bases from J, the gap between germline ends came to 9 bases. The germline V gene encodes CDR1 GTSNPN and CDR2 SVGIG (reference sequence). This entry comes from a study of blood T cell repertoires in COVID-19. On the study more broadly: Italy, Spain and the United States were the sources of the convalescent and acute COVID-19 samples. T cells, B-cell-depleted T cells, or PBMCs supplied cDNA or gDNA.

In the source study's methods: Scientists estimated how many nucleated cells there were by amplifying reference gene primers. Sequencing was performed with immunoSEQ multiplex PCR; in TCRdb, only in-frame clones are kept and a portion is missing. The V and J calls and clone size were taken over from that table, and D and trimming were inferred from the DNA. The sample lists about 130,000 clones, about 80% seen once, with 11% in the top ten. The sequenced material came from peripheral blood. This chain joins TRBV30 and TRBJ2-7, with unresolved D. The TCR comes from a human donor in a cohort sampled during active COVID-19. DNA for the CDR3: TGTGCCTGGGGAGACTTATACGAGCAGTACTTC. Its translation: CAWGDLYEQYF.